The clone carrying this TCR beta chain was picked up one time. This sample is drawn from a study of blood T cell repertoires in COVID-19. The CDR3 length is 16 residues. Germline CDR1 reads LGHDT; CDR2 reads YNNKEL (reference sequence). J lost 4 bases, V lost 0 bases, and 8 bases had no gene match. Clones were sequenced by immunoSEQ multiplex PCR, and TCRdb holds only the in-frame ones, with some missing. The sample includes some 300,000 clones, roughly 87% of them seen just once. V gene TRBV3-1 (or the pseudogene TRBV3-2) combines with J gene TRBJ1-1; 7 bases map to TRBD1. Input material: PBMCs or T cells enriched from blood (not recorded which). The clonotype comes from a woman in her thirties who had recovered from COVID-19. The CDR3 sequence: CASSQDYRGSLTEAFF. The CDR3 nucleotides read TGTGCCAGCAGCCAAGATTACAGGGGTAGTCTCACTGAAGCTTTCTTT.